Following are 23 T cell receptor beta chains from one sample sequenced in a study of OX40 agonist ivuxolimab in advanced cancers. TCRdb's table, derived via immunoSEQ multiplex PCR, lists solely in-frame clones and lacks some. This sample carries about 93,000 clones, 85% to 95% of them seen once, and the ten largest clones take over 2%. Sequencing used CD4+ or CD8+ T cells sorted from blood, obtained in a trial of the OX40 agonist ivuxolimab. All receptors come from an adult with an advanced solid tumor such as melanoma, head and neck, liver or kidney cancer.

The chain joins TRBV27 to TRBJ2-5, with a possible D match to TRBD1 (6 bases). Germline CDR1 MNHEY, CDR2 SMNVEV (reference sequence). CDR3 size: 14 residues. V lost 6 bases and J lost 7, with 18 bases in between. The CDR3 nucleotides read TGTGCCAGCAGATCATTTGGGACACAGGGGACCCAGTACTTC. It translates to CASRSFGTQGTQYF.

The chain carries TRBV4-3 and TRBJ1-4, with unresolved D. The V gene's germline CDR1 is LGHNA and CDR2 YSLEER. This CDR3 spans 16 amino acids. The germline V and J ends were trimmed by 0 bases and 4 bases, with 12 bases remaining between them. The CDR3 here is CASSQESPTINEKLFF. CDR3 nucleotide sequence: TGCGCCAGCAGCCAAGAATCGCCAACGATTAATGAAAAACTGTTTTTT.

The chain recombines TRBV4-2 with TRBJ2-7; 7 nucleotides line up with TRBD2. The junction had 12 bases not matched to a gene; V was cut back by 0 bases and J by 4 bases. This CDR3 contains 17 residues. The germline gives CDR1 LGHNA, CDR2 YNFKEQ. CDR3 amino acids: CASSQDPGGRNGYEQYF. CDR3 in DNA: TGTGCCAGCAGCCAAGATCCTGGCGGGAGAAACGGGTACGAGCAGTACTTC.

The chain recombines TRBV5-6 with TRBJ1-1, with 9 positions matching TRBD1. V lost 4 bases to trimming and J lost 3 bases; unmatched junction nucleotides: 13. This CDR3 comprises 17 residues. Germline CDR1 and CDR2: SGHDT and YYEEEE. CDR3 loop: CASSQTGQGRLDTEAFF. Written as DNA, the CDR3 is TGTGCCAGCAGCCAAACGGGACAGGGTAGACTGGACACTGAAGCTTTCTTT.

This clone appeared once. This rearrangement joins TRBV5-6 to TRBJ2-1; possibly TRBD2 for D (6 bases). Germline-derived CDR1 and CDR2 are SGHDT and YYEEEE. The CDR3 totals 17 residues. With 4 bases removed from V and 3 bases from J, the gap between germline ends came to 20 bases. The CDR3 nucleotides are TGTGCCAGCAGCCTACCTTCCCACAGCGGGTTCTACAATGAGCAGTTCTTC. This gives the protein CASSLPSHSGFYNEQFF.

This rearrangement joins TRBV6-5 to TRBJ1-2, with D unresolved. Germline V lookup: CDR1 MNHEY, CDR2 SVGAGI. The ends were cut back, 0 bases at V and 1 base at J, with 6 bases in the middle. CDR3 length equals 14 residues. CDR3 nucleotide sequence: TGTGCCAGCAGTTACTCCGGCGGTAACTATGGCTACACCTTC. Amino acid sequence: CASSYSGGNYGYTF.

The V and J genes are TRBV18 and TRBJ2-1, with 7 bases lining up with TRBD1. The CDR3 spans 15 residues. Unmatched junction bases numbered 9, after V lost 3 bases and J lost 7 bases. Looked up from germline, CDR1 is KGHSH and CDR2 is LQKENI. The CDR3 protein is CASSPPGQKGNEQFF. CDR3 bases: TGTGCCAGCTCACCCCCGGGACAGAAAGGGAATGAGCAGTTCTTC.

This clone was detected once. V gene TRBV2 combines with J gene TRBJ2-6; a possible D gene is TRBD2 (6 bases). Germline CDR1 and CDR2: SNHLY and FYNNEI. V lost 3 bases and J 0 bases, leaving 6 bases between the germline ends. This CDR3 has 15 residues. CDR3 protein: CASSEGLSGANVLTF. The CDR3 DNA is TGTGCCAGCAGTGAGGGACTCTCTGGGGCCAACGTCCTGACTTTC.

In this sample, this clone is medium-sized. The chain carries TRBV27 and TRBJ1-2, with 7 bases matching TRBD1. With V trimmed by 7 bases and J by 8 bases, 10 bases remained unmatched. CDR3 length: 13 amino acids. From germline, CDR1 is MNHEY and CDR2 SMNVEV (reference sequence). The CDR3 nucleotides read TGTGCCAGCAAACCACAGGGGTTAAGGGGCTACACCTTC. It yields the protein CASKPQGLRGYTF.

The chain links TRBV5-5 to TRBJ2-7; D gene ambiguous. V lost 1 base and J lost 2, with 10 bases in between. The CDR3 length is 14 residues. Germline CDR1 is SGHKS and CDR2 is YYEKEE (reference sequence). CDR3 region: CASSLFGPAYEQYF. CDR3 in DNA: TGTGCCAGCAGCTTGTTTGGGCCGGCCTACGAGCAGTACTTC.

This chain uses TRBV19 with TRBJ1-2; D is ambiguous. This CDR3 is 13 amino acids long. Deletions cut 8 bases from V and 0 bases from J, with 10 bases between. In germline, CDR1 is LNHDA, CDR2 SQIVND (reference sequence). The CDR3 sequence is CASQRGSNYGYTF. For the CDR3, the DNA is TGTGCCAGTCAGAGAGGGTCTAACTATGGCTACACCTTC.

In nucleotides, the CDR3 is TGCGCCAGCAGGGGGGACTCCTACGAGCAGTACTTC. It translates to CASRGDSYEQYF. The chain uses TRBV5-1 and TRBJ2-7; the D call may be TRBD1 or TRBD2 (5 bases each). With 5 bases removed from V and 0 bases from J, the gap between germline ends came to 6 bases. The germline V gene has CDR1 SGHRS and CDR2 YFSETQ. The CDR3 is 12 amino acids.

V gene TRBV9 combines with J gene TRBJ2-5; D gene unclear. Trimming removed 4 bases from V and 5 bases from J, with 12 bases in between. The CDR3 sequence is 13 residues long. From germline, CDR1 is SGDLS and CDR2 YYNGEE. CDR3 in amino acids: CASSLLAWETQYF. CDR3 coding DNA: TGTGCCAGCAGCCTTCTGGCGTGGGAGACCCAGTACTTC. Full variable domain (remainder filled in from reference TRBV9 and TRBJ2-5): DSGVTQTPKHLITATGQRVTLRCSPRSGDLSVYWYQQSLDQGLQFLIQYYNGEERAKGNILERFSAQQFPDLHSELNLSSLELGDSALYFCASSLLAWETQYFGPGTRLLVL.

The chain is built from TRBV5-1 and TRBJ2-5; D possibly corresponds to TRBD2 (6 bases). This CDR3 has 15 amino acids. V lost 3 bases and J lost 5, with 17 bases in between. Per germline, CDR1 SGHRS and CDR2 YFSETQ. CDR3 DNA sequence: TGCGCCAGCAGCTGGGATCGGGGGTCGGGGGAGACCCAGTACTTC. This sequence encodes CASSWDRGSGETQYF.

CDR3 in amino acids: CASSLGESGLGYGYTF. Written as DNA, the CDR3 is TGTGCCAGCAGTTTGGGAGAGAGTGGACTAGGCTATGGCTACACCTTC. The V gene is TRBV6-6, the J gene TRBJ1-2; D is unresolved. The CDR3 consists of 16 residues. Germline CDR1 is MNHNY and CDR2 is SVGAGI (reference sequence). The V end lost 4 bases, the J end lost 4 bases, and 19 bases lay between the germline ends.

The rearrangement links TRBV6-5 to TRBJ2-7; a possible D gene is TRBD2 (5 bases). The CDR3 has 11 amino acids. Trimming left V 6 bases short and J 6 bases short, with 9 bases between. Germline V gives CDR1 MNHEY, CDR2 SVGAGI. In DNA form, the CDR3 reads TGTGCCAGCAGGTCACTAGTCGAGCAGTACTTC. Its translation is CASRSLVEQYF.

J is TRBJ2-5 and V is TRBV2, with 12 bases identical to TRBD2. CDR3 length: 16 residues. Germline V gene data show CDR1 as SNHLY and CDR2 as FYNNEI. The J segment lost 4 bases and the V segment lost 6 bases, leaving 9 bases of the junction unmatched. The CDR3 DNA sequence: TGTGCCAGCAGCCTTTCTAGCGGGGGGGTCCGAGAGACCCAGTACTTC. Amino acids: CASSLSSGGVRETQYF.

The V call is TRBV19, the J call TRBJ2-7; D might be TRBD2 (6 bases). The CDR3 runs 15 residues. The germline V gene has CDR1 LNHDA and CDR2 SQIVND (reference sequence). Trimming stripped 6 bases from V and 3 bases from J, with 18 bases between. Here the CDR3 DNA reads TGTGCCAGTAGGGATGCAGGCGGGGCAAGCTACGAGCAGTACTTC. Protein: CASRDAGGASYEQYF.

The chain recombines TRBV5-8 with TRBJ1-1; D remains ambiguous. Germline V gives CDR1 SGHTS, CDR2 YDEGEE. Trimming took off 4 bases at V and 6 bases at J, with 22 bases between the two ends. CDR3 length: 16 amino acids. This CDR3 reads CASSAYLGDGRPEAFF. The DNA for the CDR3 is TGTGCCAGCAGCGCTTATCTTGGGGATGGGAGACCTGAAGCTTTCTTT. Drawing the rest from reference TRBV5-8 and TRBJ1-1, the complete variable domain is EAGVTQSPTHLIKTRGQQATLRCSPISGHTSVYWYQQALGLGLQFLLWYDEGEERNRGNFPPRFSGRQFPNYSSELNVNALELEDSALYLCASSAYLGDGRPEAFFGQGTRLTVV.

The chain couples TRBV5-5 to TRBJ2-7; no reliable D call. Germline values: CDR1 SGHKS, CDR2 YYEKEE (reference sequence). The CDR3 runs 13 residues. V lost 0 bases to trimming and J lost 3 bases, with 7 bases between them. CDR3 sequence: CASSLAPYYEQYF. CDR3 DNA sequence: TGTGCCAGCAGCTTGGCCCCGTACTACGAGCAGTACTTC.

This chain connects TRBV19 to TRBJ2-7; TRBD2 matches at 9 bases. The V gene end was trimmed by 1 base and the J gene end by 5 bases; junction bases not matched to a gene: 3. Germline CDR1 reads LNHDA; CDR2 reads SQIVND (reference sequence). This CDR3 is built from 14 residues. In nucleotides, the CDR3 is TGTGCCAGTAGTATAGTAGCGGGAGCGGACGAGCAGTACTTC. This encodes CASSIVAGADEQYF.

This chain connects TRBV10-1 to TRBJ1-1, with no clear D. This CDR3 contains 15 residues. Germline loops: CDR1 WNHNN, CDR2 SYGVQD (reference sequence). Trimming removed 1 base from V and 0 bases from J, with 9 bases in between. The DNA for the CDR3 is TGCGCCAGCAGTGAGTACGGCGCCATGAACACTGAAGCTTTCTTT. Translating it yields CASSEYGAMNTEAFF.

This clone was counted once. The chain has TRBV27 and TRBJ2-7; TRBD2 aligns across 7 bases. Germline trimming cut 3 bases from V and 2 bases from J; bases unmatched to any gene: 7. Germline loops: CDR1 MNHEY, CDR2 SMNVEV (reference sequence). The CDR3 length is 15 residues. CDR3 amino acids: CASSLGSGPAYEQYF. The CDR3 nucleotides read TGTGCCAGCAGTTTGGGTAGCGGGCCCGCCTACGAGCAGTACTTC.